These 3 T cell receptor beta chains came from one sample sequenced in a study of cytomegalovirus exposure and HLA in healthy donors. 13 Jbeta primers and 60 Vbeta primers were used for the PCR. The assay was immunoSEQ multiplex PCR, and TCRdb's table has in-frame clones only and misses some. The sample yields about 100,000 clones, around 74% seen once. The sequenced sample was PBMCs. These receptors all come from a female donor in good health and CMV-seropositive.

V is TRBV29-1 and J is TRBJ2-7; no clear D. Germline CDR1 is SQVTM and CDR2 is ANQGSEA. The CDR3 runs 11 residues. Between the trimmed V and J ends, which lost 4 bases and 3 bases, there was a span of 7 bases. The CDR3 reads CSVGYNYEQYF. The DNA of the CDR3 is TGCAGCGTTGGATACAACTACGAGCAGTACTTC.

There are a few counts of this clone. J is TRBJ2-7 and V is TRBV5-6; tentative D call: TRBD2 (5 bases). Germline CDR1 and CDR2: SGHDT and YYEEEE. V was pared by 2 bases and J by 2 bases, with 11 bases between. This CDR3 region has 14 residues. In nucleotides, the CDR3 is TGTGCCAGCAGCTTCCTAGCCGATACCTACGAGCAGTACTTC. It encodes CASSFLADTYEQYF. Combining the CDR3 with reference TRBV5-6 and TRBJ2-7 gives the whole variable domain DAGVTQSPTHLIKTRGQQVTLRCSPKSGHDTVSWYQQALGQGPQFIFQYYEEEERQRGNFPDRFSGHQFPNYSSELNVNALLLGDSALYLCASSFLADTYEQYFGPGTRLTVT.

This clone was detected only a few times. The genes are TRBV4-3 and TRBJ1-1; maybe TRBD1 (5 bases). V was trimmed by 0 bases and J by 10 bases, leaving 12 bases between them. CDR3 length: 13 residues. Per the germline V gene, CDR1 is LGHNA and CDR2 is YSLEER. The CDR3 nucleotides read TGCGCCAGCAGCCAAGATTTGAGAAGGGGAGCTTTCTTT. Its protein product is CASSQDLRRGAFF.